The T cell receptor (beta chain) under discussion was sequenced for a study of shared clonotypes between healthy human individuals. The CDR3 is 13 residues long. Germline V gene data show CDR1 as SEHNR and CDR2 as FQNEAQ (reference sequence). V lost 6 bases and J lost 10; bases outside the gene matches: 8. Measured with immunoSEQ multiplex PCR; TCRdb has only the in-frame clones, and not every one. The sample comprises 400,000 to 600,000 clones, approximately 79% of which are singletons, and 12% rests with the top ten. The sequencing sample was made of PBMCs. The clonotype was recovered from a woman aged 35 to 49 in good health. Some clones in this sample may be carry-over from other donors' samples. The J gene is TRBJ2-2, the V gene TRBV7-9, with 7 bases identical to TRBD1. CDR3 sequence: CASSLMDRSELFF. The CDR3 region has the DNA TGTGCCAGCAGTCTTATGGACAGGTCGGAGCTGTTTTTT.